A single sample is the source of the 13 T cell receptor beta chains below, sequenced in a study of T cell clones after liver transplantation. Profiled with immunoSEQ multiplex PCR; TCRdb holds only in-frame clones, not every one. The data show approximately 5,100 clones, about 30% seen once. TCRbeta sequences of proliferating CFSE-low MLR cells were labeled alloreactive. For these receptors, no antigen is known. Material for sequencing was CD4+ T cells from cultured PBMCs. The origin of the receptors is a human patient who received a liver transplant. The graft donor may have contributed some T cells.

The rearrangement joins TRBV19 to TRBJ1-5; 10 bases align to TRBD1. V lost 4 bases, J lost 6 bases, and 6 bases stayed unmatched. The germline V gene encodes CDR1 LNHDA and CDR2 SQIVND (reference sequence). There are 15 residues in the CDR3. DNA for the CDR3: TGTGCCAGTAGTACATCAGACAGGGGGCCTCAGCCCCAGCATTTT. Protein sequence: CASSTSDRGPQPQHF.

By frequency in the sample, this clone is large. Distinct nucleotide sequences in the sample also encode this CDR3. J is TRBJ1-5 and V is TRBV28; 7 nucleotides match TRBD1. The CDR3 spans 14 residues. The ends lost 5 bases at V and 6 bases at J; junction bases unmatched: 7. Germline V gene lookup returns CDR1 MDHEN and CDR2 SYDVKM. The CDR3 spells CASSPYRGTQPQHF. Written as DNA, the CDR3 is TGTGCCAGCAGTCCATACAGGGGAACTCAGCCCCAGCATTTT. Together with reference TRBV28 and TRBJ1-5, the CDR3 gives the full variable domain: DVKVTQSSRYLVKRTGEKVFLECVQDMDHENMFWYRQDPGLGLRLIYFSYDVKMKEKGDIPEGYSVSREKKERFSLILESASTNQTSMYLCASSPYRGTQPQHFGDGTRLSIL.

CDR3 sequence: CASSQTSGWSSYEQYF. CDR3 DNA: TGTGCCAGCAGTCAGACTAGCGGATGGAGCTCCTACGAGCAGTACTTC. The V call is TRBV21-1, the J call TRBJ2-7; TRBD2 is the table's D call, not checked against the DNA. TRBV21-1 is termed a pseudogene. This CDR3 spans 16 amino acids.

The chain combines TRBV27 with TRBJ2-5, with TRBD2 as a possible D gene (5 bases). The CDR3 runs to 14 residues. V was shortened by 6 bases and J by 7 bases, with 18 bases between the two germline ends. Germline values: CDR1 MNHEY, CDR2 SMNVEV (reference sequence). The CDR3 DNA follows: TGTGCCAGCAGAAACTCCTTCCGAGAGGGGACCCAGTACTTC. Translation: CASRNSFREGTQYF.

This clone qualifies as large. The rearrangement joins TRBV15 to TRBJ2-7; D is perhaps TRBD2 (6 bases). This CDR3 is built from 16 residues. The germline V and J ends were trimmed by 0 bases and 2 bases, with 14 bases remaining between them. Germline CDR1 and CDR2: LNHNV and YYDKDF (reference sequence). The CDR3 DNA reads as TGTGCCACCAGCAGAGATTGGCGCGGGACCCCCTACGAGCAGTACTTC. Its protein is CATSRDWRGTPYEQYF.

This clone is medium-sized (0.01 to 0.1%). V and J are TRBV6-6 and TRBJ1-4; 9 bases align to TRBD1. V shed 8 bases, J shed 7 bases, and the junction held 5 bases outside the gene matches. The CDR3 contains 13 residues. The germline CDR1 and CDR2 sequences are MNHNY and SVGAGI (reference sequence). CDR3 coding DNA: TGTGCCAGCCGGGACAGGGAGGGTGAAAAACTGTTTTTT. Translation gives CASRDREGEKLFF.

This clone was recorded once. This rearrangement joins TRBV5-1 to TRBJ2-5; D uncertain. The J call could be wrong; TRBJ2-7 is a better fit for the DNA end. This CDR3 region has 15 residues. CDR1 SGHRS and CDR2 YFSETQ come from the germline V gene. The CDR3 DNA is TGCGCCAGCAGCTTGGGGCCTGGCTCCTCCTACGAGCAGTACTTC. It codes for CASSLGPGSSYEQYF.

V gene TRBV29-1 combines with J gene TRBJ1-2; a weak D match, TRBD1 (5 bases). The CDR3 contains 15 residues. V was clipped by 4 bases and J by 0 bases, with 15 bases between them. Germline lookup yields CDR1 SQVTM and CDR2 ANQGSEA. The chain's CDR3 is CSVGDSDIPNYGYTF. CDR3 nucleotide sequence: TGCAGCGTTGGTGACAGTGATATCCCTAACTATGGCTACACCTTC.

The V gene is TRBV28, the J gene TRBJ1-2, with TRBD1 matching 8 bases. Trimming removed 7 bases from V and 8 bases from J; junction bases left unmatched: 18. This CDR3 is built from 16 residues. Germline lookup yields CDR1 MDHEN and CDR2 SYDVKM. CDR3 residues: CASIETGEGNGEGYTF. The DNA for the CDR3 is TGTGCCAGCATAGAGACAGGGGAGGGCAACGGGGAGGGCTACACCTTC.

This clone was seen a single time. V gene TRBV28 combines with J gene TRBJ2-5; D is possibly TRBD2 (6 bases). Trimming removed 4 bases at V and 11 bases at J, with 20 bases between. The CDR3 consists of 14 residues. CDR1 and CDR2 from the germline V gene are MDHEN and SYDVKM. CDR3 in DNA: TGTGCCAGCAGTTCCGCTCCGGGCCTCCGGGAGCAGTACTTC. This translates into CASSSAPGLREQYF.

This clone has only a few counts. The V call is TRBV18, the J call TRBJ2-5; D uncertain. The CDR3 has 13 amino acids. The germline V gene encodes CDR1 KGHSH and CDR2 LQKENI. Trimming removed 3 bases from V and 5 bases from J, with 10 bases in between. The DNA for the CDR3 is TGTGCCAGCTCACCCCGGATGGGGGAGACCCAGTACTTC. This codes for CASSPRMGETQYF.

This clone is labeled medium-sized. V gene TRBV5-1 combines with J gene TRBJ1-2, with TRBD1 identical over 11 bases. V lost 0 bases and J lost 4; bases outside the gene matches: 5. This CDR3 has 16 amino acids. Germline CDR1 is SGHRS and CDR2 is YFSETQ. DNA of the CDR3: TGCGCCAGCAGCTTGGGGACAGGGGGCCGTGGCTATGGCTACACCTTC. This codes for CASSLGTGGRGYGYTF.

This clone is labeled as large. The chain has TRBV4-3 and TRBJ1-2; 9 nucleotides match TRBD1. This CDR3 comprises 14 residues. CDR1 and CDR2 (germline): LGHNA, YSLEER. The V gene end was trimmed by 3 bases and the J gene end by 10 bases; junction bases not matched to a gene: 9. CDR3 residues: CASSHPGTGNDYTF. DNA for the CDR3: TGCGCCAGCAGCCATCCCGGGACAGGGAACGACTACACCTTC.